The T cell receptor beta chain described here comes from a study of metastatic and nonmetastatic thyroid tumors. TCRdb re-called clones via MiXCR from the PCR reads. The sample carries tens of thousands of clones, roughly 15% recorded once. This CDR3 has 15 amino acids. CDR1 is SQVTM and CDR2 is ANQGSEA in the germline V gene. V dropped 6 bases and J dropped 8 bases, with 25 bases sitting between them. No patient had received any treatment before thyroid surgery. There are many counts of this clone. Sequences were obtained from tumor tissue. The V gene is TRBV29-1, the J gene TRBJ1-2; weak D call: TRBD1 (6 bases). This clonotype originated in a female donor with papillary thyroid cancer or a benign thyroid nodule (not recorded which). Some clones in this sample may be carry-over from other donors' samples. The CDR3 DNA sequence: TGCAGCGTCCAATTAGGGCAGGGGACCTATGGAGGCTACACCTTC. Its protein product is CSVQLGQGTYGGYTF.